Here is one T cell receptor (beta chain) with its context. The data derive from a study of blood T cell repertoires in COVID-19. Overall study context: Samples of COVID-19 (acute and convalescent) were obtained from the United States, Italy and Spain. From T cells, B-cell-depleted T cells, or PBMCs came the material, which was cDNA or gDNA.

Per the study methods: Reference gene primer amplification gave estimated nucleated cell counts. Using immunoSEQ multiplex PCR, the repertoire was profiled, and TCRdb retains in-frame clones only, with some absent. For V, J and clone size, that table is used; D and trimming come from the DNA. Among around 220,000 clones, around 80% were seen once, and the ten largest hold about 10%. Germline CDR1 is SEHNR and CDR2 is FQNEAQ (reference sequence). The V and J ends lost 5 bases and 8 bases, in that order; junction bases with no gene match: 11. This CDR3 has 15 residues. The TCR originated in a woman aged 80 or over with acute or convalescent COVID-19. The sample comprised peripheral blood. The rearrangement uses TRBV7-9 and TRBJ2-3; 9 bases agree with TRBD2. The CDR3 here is CASSPKIAGEVTQYF. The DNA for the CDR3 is TGTGCCAGCAGCCCCAAAATAGCGGGGGAGGTTACGCAGTATTTT.